The next 29 T cell receptor beta chains were all read from a single sample in a study of identical twins. MiXCR, applied by TCRdb to the 5' RACE reads, yields one record per CDR3 protein. There are a few hundred thousand distinct CDR3 sequences in the sample; approximately 24% occur only once, and about 3% lies in the top ten. This sample also belongs to another study, concerning T cells expressing NK-cell markers.

The sequenced sample was CD4+ T cells sorted from blood. Source of these receptors: a woman between 18 and 29 years old in good health.

This clonotype was picked up a small number of times. V and J are TRBV19 and TRBJ1-1, with D unresolved. The germline V and J ends were trimmed by 9 bases and 7 bases, with 12 bases remaining between them. The germline gives CDR1 LNHDA, CDR2 SQIVND (reference sequence). The CDR3 extends over 11 amino acids. Here the CDR3 reads CASPRGNEAFF. DNA for the CDR3: TGTGCCAGCCCTCGGGGAAATGAAGCTTTCTTT.

This chain uses TRBV3-1 with TRBJ2-3; no reliable D call. V shed 0 bases and J shed 9 bases, with 13 bases lying between them. Germline loops: CDR1 LGHDT, CDR2 YNNKEL (reference sequence). The CDR3 extends over 14 amino acids. The CDR3 protein is CASSQDPLSSTQYF. For the CDR3, the DNA is TGTGCCAGCAGCCAAGATCCCCTAAGTAGCACGCAGTATTTT.

This clonotype was found many times. This chain connects TRBV20-1 to TRBJ1-6; 7 nucleotides align to TRBD1. The V gene's germline CDR1 is DFQATT and CDR2 SNEGSKA (reference sequence). After removal of 0 bases from V and 11 bases from J, the junction contained 7 bases not matched to a gene. The CDR3 consists of 14 residues. The CDR3 is CSARDRGQGAPLHF. CDR3 DNA: TGCAGTGCTAGAGATCGGGGTCAGGGGGCACCCCTCCACTTT.

The V gene is TRBV6-2 or TRBV6-3, the J gene TRBJ2-7; 15 nucleotides match TRBD2. In germline, CDR1 is MNHEY, CDR2 SVGEGT. This CDR3 comprises 16 residues. J was trimmed by 3 bases and V by 2 bases; bases with no gene match: 2. As DNA, the CDR3 is TGTGCCAGCAGTTACCCGGGACTAGCGGGAGGCTACGAGCAGTACTTC. This translates into CASSYPGLAGGYEQYF.

The V and J genes are TRBV6-1 and TRBJ2-6; D is perhaps TRBD1 (6 bases). Germline V gene lookup returns CDR1 MNHNS and CDR2 SASEGT. Trimming left V 5 bases short and J 0 bases short, with 11 bases between. This CDR3 spans 16 amino acids. The CDR3, as DNA: TGTGCCAGCAGTCGGGGACACATCTCTGGGGCCAACGTCCTGACTTTC. Translated: CASSRGHISGANVLTF.

The chain recombines TRBV7-9 with TRBJ2-7; the match to TRBD2 covers 12 bases. Germline loops: CDR1 SEHNR, CDR2 FQNEAQ (reference sequence). This CDR3 is 15 amino acids long. The J segment lost 4 bases and the V segment lost 5 bases, leaving 6 bases of the junction unmatched. CDR3 DNA: TGTGCCAGCAGCCGAGGACTAGCGGGACGGTACGAGCAGTACTTC. Its translation is CASSRGLAGRYEQYF.

The gene calls are TRBV20-1 and TRBJ2-1; D remains ambiguous. CDR1 is DFQATT, CDR2 SNEGSKA, per germline (reference sequence). This CDR3 region has 11 residues. Trimming stripped 2 bases from V and 12 bases from J, with 11 bases between. This chain's CDR3 is CSARSVAVQFF. In nucleotides, the CDR3 is TGCAGTGCTAGAAGCGTGGCAGTGCAGTTCTTC.

This clonotype was observed a few times. The rearrangement joins TRBV30 to TRBJ1-1, with 7 bases that match TRBD1. V dropped 3 bases and J dropped 5; count of bases not matched to a gene: 3. The V gene's germline CDR1 is GTSNPN and CDR2 SVGIG (reference sequence). CDR3 length: 12 residues. The CDR3 here is CAWRQGKTEAFF. CDR3 nucleotide sequence: TGTGCCTGGAGACAGGGGAAGACTGAAGCTTTCTTT.

This chain connects TRBV20-1 to TRBJ2-7; D is perhaps TRBD1 or TRBD2 (5 bases each). The CDR3 loop spans 15 amino acids. V was shortened by 4 bases and J by 2 bases, with 18 bases between the two germline ends. Looked up from germline, CDR1 is DFQATT and CDR2 is SNEGSKA (reference sequence). The CDR3 spells CSATRGTGKTYEQYF. CDR3 bases: TGCAGTGCTACACGAGGGACGGGAAAGACCTACGAGCAGTACTTC.

This clonotype was recorded many times. The rearrangement links TRBV7-9 to TRBJ2-7, with D possibly matching TRBD1 (7 bases). V shed 1 base and J shed 4 bases, with 17 bases lying between them. The CDR3 has 16 residues. Germline assignment: CDR1 SEHNR and CDR2 FQNEAQ (reference sequence). Written as DNA, the CDR3 is TGTGCCAGCAGCTTAGGCGGGACAGTGCTGCCTTACGAGCAGTACTTC. This gives the protein CASSLGGTVLPYEQYF. The entire variable domain, with the rest obtained from reference TRBV7-9 and TRBJ2-7, is as follows: DTGVSQNPRHKITKRGQNVTFRCDPISEHNRLYWYRQTLGQGPEFLTYFQNEAQLEKSRLLSDRFSAERPKGSFSTLEIQRTEQGDSAMYLCASSLGGTVLPYEQYFGPGTRLTVT.

The table lists this clonotype with a few counts. The chain is built from TRBV12-3 or TRBV12-4 and TRBJ2-1, with 10 bases lining up with TRBD2. This CDR3 has 16 amino acids. With V trimmed by 5 bases and J by 8 bases, 12 bases remained unmatched. DNA for the CDR3: TGTGCCAGCAGTCTAACCGGGACTAGCGCTCTCGATGAGCAGTTCTTC. This gives the protein CASSLTGTSALDEQFF.

The J gene is TRBJ2-3, the V gene TRBV7-9, with unresolved D. In germline, CDR1 is SEHNR, CDR2 FQNEAQ (reference sequence). The V gene lost 0 bases and the J gene lost 5 bases, with 12 bases spanning the gap. The CDR3 length is 15 residues. The CDR3 nucleotides read TGTGCCAGCAGCTTAGCGGTGGGAACCGGAGATACGCAGTATTTT. Protein product: CASSLAVGTGDTQYF.

This CDR3 reads CASSHNGQRKYF. DNA for the CDR3: TGTGCCAGCAGCCACAATGGACAGAGGAAATACTTC. The V and J genes are TRBV3-1 and TRBJ2-7, with a tentative D call TRBD1 (6 bases). Trimming shortened V by 3 bases and J by 13 bases, and 16 bases separated the two germline ends. The germline CDR1 and CDR2 sequences are LGHDT and YNNKEL (reference sequence). The CDR3 has 12 amino acids.

The rearrangement uses TRBV7-2 and TRBJ1-2; D perhaps matches TRBD1 (6 bases). This CDR3 has 13 residues. The V end lost 2 bases, the J end lost 6 bases, and 10 bases lay between the germline ends. CDR1 SGHTA and CDR2 FQGNSA come from the germline V gene. The CDR3 region is CASSLTRGDGYTF. The CDR3 region has the DNA TGTGCCAGCAGCTTAACCAGGGGTGATGGCTACACCTTC.

This clonotype came up a few times. The DNA of the CDR3 is TGTGCCGTCTCCCGGGAGGACTACAATGAGCAGTTCTTC. It yields the protein CAVSREDYNEQFF. The chain links TRBV10-3 to TRBJ2-1, with TRBD2 matching over 7 bases. The CDR3 covers 13 residues. V lost 11 bases, J lost 3 bases, and 7 bases stayed unmatched. Germline CDR1 reads ENHRY; CDR2 reads SYGVKD.

This rearrangement joins TRBV6-2 or TRBV6-3 to TRBJ2-1; D not resolved. V dropped 3 bases and J dropped 9 bases, with 9 bases sitting between them. This CDR3 spans 12 amino acids. Per the germline V gene, CDR1 is MNHEY and CDR2 is SVGEGT. CDR3 sequence reads: CASSYGLGEQFF. In DNA form, the CDR3 reads TGTGCCAGCAGTTATGGGCTGGGTGAGCAGTTCTTC.

This clonotype was counted a few times. The CDR3 loop reads CASSGGGQGFTGELFF. The CDR3 region has the DNA TGTGCCAGCAGCGGAGGGGGACAGGGTTTCACCGGGGAGCTGTTTTTT. The chain combines TRBV9 with TRBJ2-2; 9 bases agree with TRBD1. Germline CDR1 and CDR2: SGDLS and YYNGEE. With 3 bases clipped from V and 4 bases from J, the junction kept 7 bases outside the gene matches. There are 16 residues in the CDR3.

There are a few counts of this clonotype. This chain connects TRBV5-1 to TRBJ2-2; weak D call: TRBD2 (5 bases). Deletions cut 0 bases from V and 6 bases from J, with 9 bases between. CDR3 length: 14 amino acids. In germline, CDR1 is SGHRS, CDR2 YFSETQ. The CDR3 region has the DNA TGCGCCAGCAGCTTGGACTTCGGGGCCGGGGAGCTGTTTTTT. Its protein is CASSLDFGAGELFF.

This clonotype has more than one count but fewer than ten. The chain combines TRBV12-3 or TRBV12-4 with TRBJ1-1; D not resolved. V lost 4 bases and J 10 bases, leaving 10 bases between the germline ends. CDR3 length: 11 residues. Here the CDR3 DNA reads TGTGCCAGCAGTTACCGCATGGGAGCTTTCTTT. Its protein product is CASSYRMGAFF.

The table lists this clonotype with a few counts. This rearrangement joins TRBV4-1 to TRBJ2-4, with D unresolved. Per the germline V gene, CDR1 is MGHRA and CDR2 is YSYEKL. V lost 2 bases, J lost 0 bases, and 14 bases lay in between. The CDR3 contains 17 residues. The CDR3 nucleotides read TGCGCCAGCAGCCAACTTTTTAGCAGTATAGCCAAAAACATTCAGTACTTC. Protein product: CASSQLFSSIAKNIQYF.

The sample holds a few counts of this clonotype. This chain uses TRBV5-1 with TRBJ2-7; TRBD2 matches at 12 bases. Germline-derived CDR1 and CDR2 are SGHRS and YFSETQ. J lost 1 base, V lost 3 bases, and 8 bases had no gene match. The CDR3 extends over 17 amino acids. For the CDR3, the DNA is TGCGCCAGCAGCTCAGGACTAGCGGGACTTCTTTCCTACGAGCAGTACTTC. This codes for CASSSGLAGLLSYEQYF. The full variable domain, rest sourced from reference TRBV5-1 and TRBJ2-7, is KAGVTQTPRYLIKTRGQQVTLSCSPISGHRSVSWYQQTPGQGLQFLFEYFSETQRNKGNFPGRFSGRQFSNSRSEMNVSTLELGDSALYLCASSSGLAGLLSYEQYFGPGTRLTVT.

This clonotype has at least ten counts. This chain links TRBV12-3 or TRBV12-4 with TRBJ1-2; 7 bases are a match to TRBD1. The CDR3 consists of 15 residues. Trimming removed 5 bases from V and 6 bases from J; junction bases left unmatched: 12. CDR3 amino acids: CASSTEQGFRDGYTF. The CDR3, as DNA: TGTGCCAGCAGTACAGAACAGGGGTTTAGGGATGGCTACACCTTC.

This clonotype was observed a handful of times. This chain uses TRBV5-1 with TRBJ1-1; possibly TRBD1 for D (5 bases). The CDR3 is made up of 15 amino acids. Germline V CDR1 and CDR2: SGHRS, YFSETQ. V gave up 0 bases and J gave up 1 base, with 10 bases separating them. The CDR3 sequence: CASSLAGEWNTEAFF. DNA for the CDR3: TGCGCCAGCAGCTTGGCGGGGGAATGGAACACTGAAGCTTTCTTT.

The V call is TRBV9, the J call TRBJ1-2; D is uncertain. This CDR3 contains 13 residues. Germline assignment: CDR1 SGDLS and CDR2 YYNGEE. V was trimmed by 0 bases and J by 2 bases, leaving 5 bases between them. DNA for the CDR3: TGTGCCAGCAGCGTAGATACAAACTATGGCTACACCTTC. Protein: CASSVDTNYGYTF.

This clonotype has more than one count but fewer than ten. The chain is built from TRBV29-1 and TRBJ1-4, with TRBD1 matching over 7 bases. Losses at the gene ends were 7 bases for V and 4 bases for J; bases not matched to a gene: 6. The CDR3 sequence is 13 residues long. The germline CDR1 and CDR2 sequences are SQVTM and ANQGSEA. The CDR3 region is CSATGTVNEKLFF. The CDR3 DNA is TGCAGCGCAACCGGGACAGTTAATGAAAAACTGTTTTTT.

The rearrangement links TRBV6-5 to TRBJ1-2; no definite D call. The CDR3 covers 13 residues. In germline, CDR1 is MNHEY, CDR2 SVGAGI. V was shortened by 0 bases and J by 8 bases, with 10 bases between the two germline ends. CDR3 region: CASSYSLRKGYTF. The CDR3 DNA is TGTGCCAGCAGTTACTCCCTACGGAAGGGCTACACCTTC.

This clonotype was seen a handful of times. The CDR3 DNA follows: TGCGCCAGCAGCGGGACAGGGGTACGGGAGAGTGAGCAGTTCTTC. This codes for CASSGTGVRESEQFF. The chain links TRBV5-1 to TRBJ2-1; 10 positions agree with TRBD1. The germline V gene has CDR1 SGHRS and CDR2 YFSETQ. The V gene end was trimmed by 4 bases and the J gene end by 9 bases; junction bases not matched to a gene: 10. CDR3 length equals 15 residues.

A few counts support this clonotype. The genes are TRBV6-1 and TRBJ2-5; TRBD2 matches 9 bases. J gave up 4 bases and V 7 bases, and 7 bases lay outside the gene matches. The germline CDR1 and CDR2 sequences are MNHNS and SASEGT. The CDR3 spans 14 residues. The CDR3 DNA sequence: TGTGCCAGCATGGATAGCGGGGGCGGAGAGACCCAGTACTTC. Translating it yields CASMDSGGGETQYF.

This clonotype was recorded a few times. This chain uses TRBV20-1 with TRBJ2-1, with unresolved D. Looked up from germline, CDR1 is DFQATT and CDR2 is SNEGSKA (reference sequence). The V end was cut by 3 bases, the J end by 6 bases, with 9 bases between. The CDR3 runs 12 residues. The CDR3 sequence: CSASEFGNEQFF. Written as DNA, the CDR3 is TGCAGTGCTAGCGAATTCGGCAATGAGCAGTTCTTC.